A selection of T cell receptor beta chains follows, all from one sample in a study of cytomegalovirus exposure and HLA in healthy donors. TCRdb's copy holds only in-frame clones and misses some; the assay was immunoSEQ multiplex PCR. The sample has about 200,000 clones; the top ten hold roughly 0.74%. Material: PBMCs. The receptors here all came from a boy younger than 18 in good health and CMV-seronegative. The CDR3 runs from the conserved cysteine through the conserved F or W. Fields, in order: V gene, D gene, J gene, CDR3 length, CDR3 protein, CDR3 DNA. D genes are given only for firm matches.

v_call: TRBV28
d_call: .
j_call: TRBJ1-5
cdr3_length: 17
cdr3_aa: CASRRSQFSGYNQPQHF
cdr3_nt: TGTGCCAGCCGCCGGTCCCAGTTCTCAGGGTACAATCAGCCCCAGCATTTT

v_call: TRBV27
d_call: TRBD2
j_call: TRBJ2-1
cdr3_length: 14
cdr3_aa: CASTWAGGNNEQFF
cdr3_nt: TGTGCCAGCACTTGGGCGGGGGGTAACAATGAGCAGTTCTTC

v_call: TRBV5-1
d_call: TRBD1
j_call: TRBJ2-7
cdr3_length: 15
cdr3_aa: CASTDQGTALGEQYF
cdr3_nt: TGCGCCAGCACCGACCAGGGGACAGCTCTGGGCGAGCAGTACTTC

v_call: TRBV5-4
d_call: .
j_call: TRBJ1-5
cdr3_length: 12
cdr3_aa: CASSLPDQPQHF
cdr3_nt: TGTGCCAGCAGCCTACCGGATCAGCCCCAGCATTTT

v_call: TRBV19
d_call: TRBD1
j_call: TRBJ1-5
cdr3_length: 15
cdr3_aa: CASSLRDRSMEPQHF
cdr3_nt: TGTGCCAGTAGCCTCCGGGACAGATCTATGGAGCCCCAGCATTTT

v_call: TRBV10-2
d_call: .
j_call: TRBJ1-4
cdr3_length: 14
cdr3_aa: CASRRGVLKEKLFF
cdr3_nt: TGCGCCAGCAGGCGGGGGGTTCTGAAGGAAAAACTGTTTTTT

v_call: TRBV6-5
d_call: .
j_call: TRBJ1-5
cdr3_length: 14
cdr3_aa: CASSPVEGNQPQHF
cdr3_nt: TGTGCCAGCAGCCCCGTCGAGGGCAATCAGCCCCAGCATTTT

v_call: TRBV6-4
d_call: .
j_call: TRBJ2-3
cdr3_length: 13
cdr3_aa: CASSPGTSDTQYF
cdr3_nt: TGTGCCAGCAGCCCGGGGACATCCGATACGCAGTATTTT

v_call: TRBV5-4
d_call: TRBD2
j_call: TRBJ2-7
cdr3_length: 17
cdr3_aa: CASSLGPRGGSSYEQYF
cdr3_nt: TGTGCCAGCAGCTTGGGGCCACGGGGGGGGAGCTCCTACGAGCAGTACTTC

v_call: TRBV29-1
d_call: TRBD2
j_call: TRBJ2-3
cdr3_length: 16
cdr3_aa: CSVEDLGRGGTDTQYF
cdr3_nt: TGCAGCGTTGAAGATCTGGGTCGGGGAGGGACAGATACGCAGTATTTT

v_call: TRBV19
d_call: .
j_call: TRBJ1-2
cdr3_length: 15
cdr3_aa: CASSRTRDLLYGYTF
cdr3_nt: TGTGCCAGTAGCCGGACCCGGGACTTACTCTATGGCTACACCTTC